The rows below give T cell receptor beta chains drawn from one sample of a study of vaccination effects on CD4 cells after COVID-19. The table came from immunoSEQ multiplex PCR; TCRdb's copy has only in-frame clones and leaves some out. The data contain 43,000 or so clones, 55% to 75% of them singletons. No antigen has been identified for these receptors. Here the sequenced sample was CD4+ T cells from PBMCs cultured without peptide, taken after COVID-19 vaccination. These receptors were obtained from a human donor who received a COVID-19 vaccine. Both conserved end residues are part of each CDR3. D genes are given only for firm matches. Not every row has a clone size; where given, it reads once, few, many or a size class.

>NA|TRBD1|TRBV6-5|TRBJ1-2
TGTGCCAGCAGTTACTCGAGGACAGGGGGCGGCTATGGCTACACCTTC
CASSYSRTGGGYGYTF
>NA|NA|TRBV30|TRBJ1-5
TGTGCCTGGAGTGTAGGTAGCTATAGCAATCAGCCCCAGCATTTT
CAWSVGSYSNQPQHF
>NA|NA|TRBV5-1|TRBJ2-7
TGCGCCAGCAGCTTGGCCTCGGGGGCTTTCGCCTACGAGCAGTACTTC
CASSLASGAFAYEQYF
>NA|NA|TRBV29-1|TRBJ2-1
TGCAGCGTAAGGGGAGGGGGCCTCGGCAATGAGCAGTTCTTC
CSVRGGGLGNEQFF
>NA|NA|TRBV6-4|TRBJ2-7
TGTGCCAGCAGTGACCCGTTAGGGCAGGGATTACCCTACGAGCAGTACTTC
CASSDPLGQGLPYEQYF
>NA|NA|TRBV10-3|TRBJ2-3
TGTGCCATCAGTGAGTCGAGAGGCGGGGTGGGAGCAGATACGCAGTATTTT
CAISESRGGVGADTQYF
>NA|NA|TRBV19|TRBJ2-4
TGTGCCACGAGCCGGGACACCCAAACGCTAGCCAAAAACATTCAGTACTTC
CATSRDTQTLAKNIQYF
>NA|NA|TRBV13|TRBJ2-3
TGTGCCAGCAGGCAGGGCGGCGCAGATACGCAGTATTTT
CASRQGGADTQYF
>few|NA|TRBV10-3|TRBJ1-2
TGTGCCATCAGTGAGGGGGCAGGTTCTTCAGCTAACTATGGCTACACCTTC
CAISEGAGSSANYGYTF
>NA|NA|TRBV30|TRBJ1-2
TGTGCCTGGAGCACGGCCAACTATGGCTACACCTTC
CAWSTANYGYTF
>few|TRBD1|TRBV27|TRBJ1-2
TGTGCCAGCAGTTCCGGGACAGGGGGCGGCTACACCTTC
CASSSGTGGGYTF
>few|TRBD1|TRBV30|TRBJ1-1
TGTGCCTGGAGTCGGACAGGGTGGACTGAAGCTTTCTTT
CAWSRTGWTEAFF
>NA|NA|TRBV7-6|TRBJ2-2
TGTGCCAGCAGCTTGTGGGGTCCCACCGGGGAGCTGTTTTTT
CASSLWGPTGELFF
>NA|NA|TRBV29-1|TRBJ2-3
TGCAGCGTTGACGCTACGTACACAGATACGCAGTATTTT
CSVDATYTDTQYF
>NA|NA|TRBV18|TRBJ1-1
TGTGCCAGCTCACCACAGGGAGTCGCTGAAGCTTTCTTT
CASSPQGVAEAFF
>NA|TRBD1|TRBV7-9|TRBJ1-3
TGTGCCAGCAGCTTGGCCGGGACAGGGGGAGAGCGAAACACCATATATTTT
CASSLAGTGGERNTIYF
>NA|NA|TRBV5-4|TRBJ2-1
TGTGCCAGCAGCTTGGCGGGCCTCAATGAGCAGTTCTTC
CASSLAGLNEQFF
>NA|NA|TRBV5-4|TRBJ2-3
TGTGCCAGCAGCCCGCCCAGCACAGATACGCAGTATTTT
CASSPPSTDTQYF
>NA|TRBD1|TRBV29-1|TRBJ2-5
TGCAGCGTTAGGGGGGACAGGGCTCTCCAAGAGACCCAGTACTTC
CSVRGDRALQETQYF
>NA|NA|TRBV5-1|TRBJ2-7
TGCGCCAGCCACCCCGGGACGTCCTCCTACGAGCAGTACTTC
CASHPGTSSYEQYF
>NA|NA|TRBV18|TRBJ2-1
TGTGCCAGCTCACGATCAGCCGTGCCCCCGGCTTACTCCTACAATGAGCAGTTCTTC
CASSRSAVPPAYSYNEQFF
>NA|TRBD1|TRBV10-1|TRBJ2-7
TGCGCCAGCAGCGTCCTCCGGGACAGGCCCTACGAGCAGTACTTC
CASSVLRDRPYEQYF
>NA|NA|TRBV2|TRBJ2-7
TGTGCCAGCAGGGGGGGCCTGGAACTGATGCTAGGAGGCTACGAGCAGTACTTC
CASRGGLELMLGGYEQYF
>NA|TRBD1|TRBV5-4|TRBJ2-5
TGTGCCAGCAGCTTACAGGGGGCGAAAGAGACCCAGTACTTC
CASSLQGAKETQYF
>NA|NA|TRBV5-1|TRBJ1-1
TGCGCCAGCGGACTGGTGGGGGGCACTGAAGCTTTCTTT
CASGLVGGTEAFF
>NA|TRBD1|TRBV11-2|TRBJ2-1
TGTGCCAGCAGCTTAGAAGGGGGCCGTTCCTACAATGAGCAGTTCTTC
CASSLEGGRSYNEQFF
>NA|NA|TRBV7-9|TRBJ2-1
TGTGCCAGCAGCTTCCCGTCGTACAATGAGCAGTTCTTC
CASSFPSYNEQFF
>NA|TRBD1|TRBV15|TRBJ1-5
TGTGCCACCGCGAGATTTAACACGGGACAGGGGTTCTCTCAGCCCCAGCATTTT
CATARFNTGQGFSQPQHF
>NA|TRBD2|TRBV3-1/TRBV3-2|TRBJ2-5
TGTGCCAGCAGCCAAGGGACTAGCGGGGCAGAGACCCAGTACTTC
CASSQGTSGAETQYF
>NA|NA|TRBV5-4|TRBJ2-7
TGTGCCAGCAGCCTGGAAAAGGACCGGCTGGAGCAGTACTTC
CASSLEKDRLEQYF
>NA|NA|TRBV14|TRBJ2-5
TGTGCCAGCAGCCAAGATGGTCGCCCCGGAGGGACCCAGTACTTC
CASSQDGRPGGTQYF
>NA|NA|TRBV5-1|TRBJ2-7
TGCGCCAGCAGCTCCCCGGAGAAGCGGGTCCACGAGCAGTACTTC
CASSSPEKRVHEQYF
>NA|NA|TRBV5-1|TRBJ1-1
TGCGCCAGCAGCTTGGTGGGGGGCCTGAACACTGAAGCTTTCTTT
CASSLVGGLNTEAFF
>NA|NA|TRBV18|TRBJ1-5
TGTGCCAGCTCCATACCCAATCAGCCCCAGCATTTT
CASSIPNQPQHF
>NA|NA|TRBV15|TRBJ1-1
TGTGCCACCAGCAGAGATCGCAGGCTGAACACTGAAGCTTTCTTT
CATSRDRRLNTEAFF
>NA|TRBD1|TRBV3-1/TRBV3-2|TRBJ1-2
TGTGCCAGCAGCCAAGATGGGACAGCCTATGGCTACACCTTC
CASSQDGTAYGYTF
>NA|NA|TRBV29-1|TRBJ2-7
TGCAGCGTTGGGGGCCAGGGAACCGAGCAGTACTTC
CSVGGQGTEQYF
>once|TRBD2|TRBV10-3|TRBJ2-7
TGTGCCATCAGTGAGTCTCGCGGACTAGCGGTTGAAGAGCAGTACTTC
CAISESRGLAVEEQYF
>NA|NA|TRBV2|TRBJ2-7
TGTGCCAGCAGTGAGAGACAGGCGGTCTACGAGCAGTACTTC
CASSERQAVYEQYF
>NA|NA|TRBV27|TRBJ1-1
TGTGCCACTAAGGGGGGGCAGGCCACTGAAGCTTTCTTT
CATKGGQATEAFF
>NA|NA|TRBV6-6|TRBJ1-3
TGTGCCAGCAGCCCATATCCCGGTGTCAGGGGAATCTCGGCGGGAAACACCATATATTTT
CASSPYPGVRGISAGNTIYF
>few|NA|TRBV12-3/TRBV12-4|TRBJ2-7
TGTGCCAGCAGTTTCATCCCCTACGAGCAGTACTTC
CASSFIPYEQYF